Listed here is a single T cell receptor (beta chain). The data were obtained in a study of T cell changes during pregnancy in multiple sclerosis. The repertoire was sequenced with immunoSEQ multiplex PCR; TCRdb's copy has only in-frame clones and lacks some. Here the sample spans around 130,000 clones, 93% being singletons. The sample in question was peripheral blood, obtained before pregnancy. The sequence came from a female donor with multiple sclerosis, enrolled in a pregnancy study.

The CDR3 is CASSPNRVLDRGRHEQYF. The CDR3 DNA sequence: TGTGCCAGCAGCCCAAATCGGGTCTTGGACAGGGGTCGACACGAGCAGTACTTC. The chain joins TRBV7-6 to TRBJ2-7, with 9 bases fitting TRBD1. Trimming removed 5 bases from V and 5 bases from J; junction bases left unmatched: 19. The germline V gene has CDR1 SGHVS and CDR2 FNYEAQ. The CDR3 consists of 18 residues.